This T cell receptor (beta chain) comes out of a study of vaccination effects on CD4 cells after COVID-19. Study background: The study obtained samples from a couple of convalescent patients 16 days and one week before vaccination.

A remark on this clone: The antigen remains unidentified.

The germline V gene encodes CDR1 MGHRA and CDR2 YSYEKL. This CDR3 region has 15 residues. V shed 1 base and J shed 4 bases, with 8 bases lying between them. The data were produced by immunoSEQ multiplex PCR, yet TCRdb's version contains in-frame clones alone and is incomplete. The table lists roughly 45,000 clones, under 80% of them singletons, with roughly 30% in the top ten. Antigen-specific CD4+ T cells were expanded (with viral peptide pools) by the ViraFEST assay ahead of sequencing. An approximately nine-day culture period preceded the isolation of CD4+ T cells. PCR confirmed that the person was infected with SARS-CoV-2 between March and December 2020. For each well, two million PBMC were cultured with about 10 IU/ml IL-2 and 9.5 to 10 ug/ml peptides.

J is TRBJ1-6 and V is TRBV4-1; a weak D match, TRBD1 (5 bases). Specimen: CD4+ T cells from PBMCs cultured with a peptide pool, collected before COVID-19 vaccination. This TCR was recovered from a human donor who had a prior SARS-CoV-2 infection. The CDR3 nucleotides read TGCGCCAGCAGCCAAGCACCAGGGTATAATTCACCCCTCCACTTT. This sequence encodes CASSQAPGYNSPLHF.